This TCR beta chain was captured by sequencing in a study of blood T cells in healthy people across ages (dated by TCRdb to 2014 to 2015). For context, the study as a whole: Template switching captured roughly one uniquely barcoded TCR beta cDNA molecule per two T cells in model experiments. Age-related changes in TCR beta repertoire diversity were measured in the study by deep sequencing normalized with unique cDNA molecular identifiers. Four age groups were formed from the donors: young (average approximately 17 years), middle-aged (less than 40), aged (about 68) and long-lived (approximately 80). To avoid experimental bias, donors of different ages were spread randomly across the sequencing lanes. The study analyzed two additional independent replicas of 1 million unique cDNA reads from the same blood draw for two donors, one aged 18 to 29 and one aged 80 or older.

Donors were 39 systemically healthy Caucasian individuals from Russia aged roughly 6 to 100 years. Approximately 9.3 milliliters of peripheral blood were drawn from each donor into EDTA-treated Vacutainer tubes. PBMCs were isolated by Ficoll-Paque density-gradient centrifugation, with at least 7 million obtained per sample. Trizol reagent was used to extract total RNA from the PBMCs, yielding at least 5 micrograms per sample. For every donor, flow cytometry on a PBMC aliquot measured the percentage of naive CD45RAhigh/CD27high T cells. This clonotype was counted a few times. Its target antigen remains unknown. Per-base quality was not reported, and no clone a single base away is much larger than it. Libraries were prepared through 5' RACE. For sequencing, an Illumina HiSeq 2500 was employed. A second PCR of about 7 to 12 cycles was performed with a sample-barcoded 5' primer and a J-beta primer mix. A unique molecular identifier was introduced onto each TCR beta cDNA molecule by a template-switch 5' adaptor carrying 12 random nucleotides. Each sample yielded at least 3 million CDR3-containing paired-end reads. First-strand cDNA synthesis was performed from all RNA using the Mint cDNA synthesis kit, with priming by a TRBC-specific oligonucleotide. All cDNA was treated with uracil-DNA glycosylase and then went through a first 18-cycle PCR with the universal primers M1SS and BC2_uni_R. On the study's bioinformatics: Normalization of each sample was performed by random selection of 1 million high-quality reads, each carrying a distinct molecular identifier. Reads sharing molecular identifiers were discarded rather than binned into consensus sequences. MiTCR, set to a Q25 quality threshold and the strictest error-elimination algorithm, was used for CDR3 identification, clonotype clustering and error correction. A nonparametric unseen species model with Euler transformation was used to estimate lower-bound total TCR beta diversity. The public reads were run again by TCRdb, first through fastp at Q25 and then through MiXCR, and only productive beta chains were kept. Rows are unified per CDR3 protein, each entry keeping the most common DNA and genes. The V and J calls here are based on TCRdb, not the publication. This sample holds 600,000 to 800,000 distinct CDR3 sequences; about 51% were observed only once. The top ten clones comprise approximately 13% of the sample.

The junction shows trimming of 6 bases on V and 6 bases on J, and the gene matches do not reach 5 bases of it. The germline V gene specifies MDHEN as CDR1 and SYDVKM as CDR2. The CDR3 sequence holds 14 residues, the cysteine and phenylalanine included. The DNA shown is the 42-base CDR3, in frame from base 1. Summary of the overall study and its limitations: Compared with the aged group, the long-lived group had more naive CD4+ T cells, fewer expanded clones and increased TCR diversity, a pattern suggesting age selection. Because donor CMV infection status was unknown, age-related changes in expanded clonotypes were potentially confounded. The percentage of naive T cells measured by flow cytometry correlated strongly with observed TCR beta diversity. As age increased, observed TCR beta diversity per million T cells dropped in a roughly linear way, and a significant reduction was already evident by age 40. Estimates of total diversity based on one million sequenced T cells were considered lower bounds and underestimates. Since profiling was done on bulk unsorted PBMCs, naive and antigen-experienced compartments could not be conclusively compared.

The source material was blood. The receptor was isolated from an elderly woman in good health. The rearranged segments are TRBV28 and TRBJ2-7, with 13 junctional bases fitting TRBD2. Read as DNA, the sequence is TGTGCCAGCAGCGAACTAGCGGGAGGGTGCGAGCAGTACTTC. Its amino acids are CASSELAGGCEQYF.